The clone carrying this TCR beta chain was seen only a few times. The antigen is not known. The CDR3 is 15 amino acids. CDR1 and CDR2 (germline): SGHRS, YFSETQ. Trimming shortened V by 1 base and J by 8 bases, and 18 bases separated the two germline ends. This entry belongs to a study of cytomegalovirus exposure and HLA in healthy donors. On the study more broadly: Researchers found that approximately 80% of 350 to 500 genotyped donors fell within the Caucasian-associated ancestry cluster. Study outcomes and limitations: The study listed roughly 150 cytomegalovirus-associated TCR beta chains.

Amplification used 60 Vbeta primers and 13 Jbeta primers. Using immunoSEQ multiplex PCR, the repertoire was profiled, and TCRdb retains in-frame clones only, with some absent. The data show 100,000 or so clones, approximately 76% seen once. This sequence originates from a man younger than 40 in good health and CMV-seropositive. This chain links TRBV5-1 with TRBJ1-1, with a tentative D call TRBD1 (5 bases). The specimen sequenced was PBMCs. CDR3 protein: CASSLRGQGGTEAFF. The CDR3, as DNA: TGCGCCAGCAGCTTGCGCGGCCAGGGAGGAACGGAAGCTTTCTTT.